This T cell receptor beta chain was retrieved from a study of blood T cell repertoires in COVID-19. Study-wide context: T cells, B-cell-depleted T cells, or PBMCs provided the cDNA or gDNA that served as material.

In the original workflow: Reference gene primer amplification gave estimated nucleated cell counts. Profiling relied on immunoSEQ multiplex PCR, and the TCRdb table lists in-frame clones only, not all of them. That table gives V, J and clone size, and the DNA gave D and trimming. The sample shows 150,000 or so clones, less than 85% of them seen only once. This clone was seen a single time. The CDR3 is 13 amino acids. V lost 6 bases and J lost 3, with 11 bases in between. Cohorts were based on clinical histories the participants reported. The chain links TRBV12-3 or TRBV12-4 to TRBJ2-5; TRBD2 is a possible D gene (6 bases). The sequence came from a woman aged 45-59 years who had recovered from COVID-19. The sample taken for sequencing was PBMCs or T cells enriched from blood (not recorded which). DNA for the CDR3: TGTGCCAGCAGACAAACGGGGGAAGAGACCCAGTACTTC. Protein product: CASRQTGEETQYF.